These 8 T cell receptor beta chains originate from one sample sequenced in a study of control samples from healthy donors and cancer patients. Sequencing was performed with immunoSEQ multiplex PCR; in TCRdb, only in-frame clones are kept and a portion is missing. The sample records about 270,000 clones, about four fifths being singletons. Source material: PBMCs. These receptor sequences come from an older woman with lung cancer.

The rearrangement uses TRBV7-9 and TRBJ2-5; D gene uncertain. CDR3 size: 12 residues. In germline, CDR1 is SEHNR, CDR2 FQNEAQ (reference sequence). V gave up 0 bases and J gave up 6 bases, with 5 bases separating them. The CDR3: CASSLAPKTQYF. In DNA form, the CDR3 reads TGTGCCAGCAGCTTAGCGCCGAAGACCCAGTACTTC.

This clone has just a few counts. CDR3 nucleotide sequence: TGTGCCAGCACTAACCCCGGGACAGGGAATGTTTTCTTT. It specifies CASTNPGTGNVFF. The rearrangement uses TRBV6-5 and TRBJ1-1; TRBD1 matches 9 bases. The CDR3 extends over 13 amino acids. Germline values: CDR1 MNHEY, CDR2 SVGAGI. With 7 bases clipped from V and 13 bases from J, the junction kept 13 bases outside the gene matches.

The J gene is TRBJ1-5, the V gene TRBV6-5; TRBD1 might be the D (5 bases). Germline V gene sequence: CDR1 MNHEY, CDR2 SVGAGI. The CDR3 runs to 12 residues. Trimming removed 8 bases from V and 7 bases from J, with 12 bases in between. The CDR3 loop reads CASSRAGQPQHF. CDR3 coding DNA: TGTGCCAGCTCCAGGGCGGGGCAGCCCCAGCATTTT.

The chain employs TRBV4-1 and TRBJ1-1; no clear D. Per the germline V gene, CDR1 is MGHRA and CDR2 is YSYEKL. V lost 0 bases, J lost 3 bases, and 5 bases lay in between. The CDR3 has 13 amino acids. The CDR3 loop reads CASSQERDTEAFF. The DNA of the CDR3 is TGCGCCAGCAGCCAAGAAAGGGACACTGAAGCTTTCTTT.

V and J are TRBV28 and TRBJ1-2, with TRBD1 matching over 7 bases. The germline CDR1 and CDR2 sequences are MDHEN and SYDVKM. The CDR3 loop spans 14 amino acids. The junction had 9 bases not matched to a gene; V was cut back by 5 bases and J by 6 bases. The CDR3 is CASSPGGPYDGYTF. CDR3 DNA: TGTGCCAGCAGTCCAGGGGGTCCCTACGATGGCTACACCTTC.

The V call is TRBV3-1 (or the pseudogene TRBV3-2), the J call TRBJ2-7; 11 positions match TRBD2. V trimming: 5 bases; J trimming: 3 bases; junction bases outside the gene matches: 6. Germline CDR1 is LGHDT and CDR2 is YNNKEL (reference sequence). The CDR3 consists of 15 residues. For the CDR3, the DNA is TGTGCCAGCAGCTACCATAGCGGGGGGGTCTACGAGCAGTACTTC. It translates to CASSYHSGGVYEQYF.

V gene TRBV5-5 combines with J gene TRBJ2-1, with 9 bases identical to TRBD2. The CDR3 consists of 15 residues. Germline assignment: CDR1 SGHKS and CDR2 YYEKEE (reference sequence). V trimming: 4 bases; J trimming: 6 bases; junction bases outside the gene matches: 8. The CDR3 region has the DNA TGTGCCAGCAGCCCTAGAGCGGGGGGCCTCAATGAGCAGTTCTTC. Residues: CASSPRAGGLNEQFF.

The chain is built from TRBV6-7 and TRBJ2-6; the D is unclear. TRBV6-7 is an ORF; its function is uncertain. CDR3 length equals 16 residues. With 2 bases removed from V and 0 bases from J, the gap between germline ends came to 8 bases. CDR3 region: CASSYPTDSGANVLTF. DNA of the CDR3: TGTGCCAGCAGTTACCCCACGGACTCTGGGGCCAACGTCCTGACTTTC.